The 7 T cell receptor gamma chains below were found in one sample sequenced in a study of in vitro expanded adult blood gammadelta T cells. After expansion, live CD3+ TCRgammadelta+ Vgamma9+ Vdelta2+ T cells were sorted by FACS. PBMC were pulsed for one day with roughly 1 uM zoledronate, then washed three times. IL-2 was replenished every 3 to 4 days during an approximately 15-day expansion. TCRdb redid the clone calls on the 5' RACE reads with CATT. The sample carries about 470 gamma-chain clones, around 15% recorded once. These TCRs' antigens remain unknown. This specimen was gamma-delta T cells from peripheral blood expanded in culture, taken from an in vitro culture stimulated with zoledronate. These TCRs come from an adult in good health.

Relative to its sample, this clone is large (0.1 to 1%). A read error is possible here, since a much larger clone lies one base away. The identical CDR3 is also encoded by other nucleotide sequences in the sample. The chain is built from TRGV9 and TRGJP. With V trimmed by 2 bases and J by 3 bases, 1 base remained unmatched. The CDR3 is 16 residues long. Per germline, CDR1 GITISATS and CDR2 ISYDGTV (reference sequence). CDR3 nucleotide sequence: TGTGCCTTGTGGGAGGCGCAAGAGTTGGGCAAAAAAATCAAGGTATTT. Translating gives CALWEAQELGKKIKVF.

This clone has more than one count but fewer than ten. This sequence joins TRGV9 and TRGJP. The J gene is absent in TCRdb and was assigned here via DNA matching to germline. V trimming: 6 bases; J trimming: 9 bases; junction bases outside the gene matches: 8. The germline CDR1 and CDR2 sequences are GITISATS and ISYDGTV (reference sequence). The CDR3 extends over 15 amino acids. CDR3 in DNA: TGTGCCTTGTGGCAAACGGGGTTGGGCAAAAAAATCAAGGTATTT. Amino acid sequence: CALWQTGLGKKIKVF.

This clone is judged large. The rearrangement links TRGV9 to TRGJP. Assignment of the J gene here rests on matching the DNA to germline, because TCRdb gives none. The CDR3 loop spans 17 amino acids. CDR1 GITISATS and CDR2 ISYDGTV come from the germline V gene (reference sequence). V gave up 3 bases and J gave up 6 bases; unmatched junction bases: 8. The CDR3 coding sequence is TGTGCCTTGTGGGAGTCTAGGGGAGAGTTGGGCAAAAAAATCAAGGTATTT. Translating it yields CALWESRGELGKKIKVF.

By proportion, this clone is large. J is TRGJP and V is TRGV9. Germline V lookup: CDR1 GITISATS, CDR2 ISYDGTV (reference sequence). V lost 0 bases to trimming and J lost 4 bases; unmatched junction nucleotides: 3. This CDR3 has 17 amino acids. The CDR3 region is CALWEVIQELGKKIKVF. In DNA form, the CDR3 reads TGTGCCTTGTGGGAGGTGATCCAAGAGTTGGGCAAAAAAATCAAGGTATTT.

This clone was detected a few times. This is likely an artifact of a read error, given a far larger clone one base away. CDR3 sequence (DNA): TGTGCCTTGTGGGAGGTTCAAGAGTTGGGCAAAAAAATCAAGGTATTT. Translating it yields CALWEVQELGKKIKVF. The V call is TRGV9, the J call TRGJP. TCRdb leaves out the J gene; it was filled in here by matching the DNA to germline. This CDR3 contains 16 residues. The ends lost 1 base at V and 4 bases at J; junction bases unmatched: 1. Germline assignment: CDR1 GITISATS and CDR2 ISYDGTV (reference sequence).

Notes on this clone: This likely stems from a read error, as it lies one base from a far larger clone. V is TRGV9 and J is TRGJP. The J gene is absent in TCRdb and was assigned here via DNA matching to germline. CDR1 and CDR2 (germline): GITISATS, ISYDGTV (reference sequence). This CDR3 is built from 17 residues. The DNA of the CDR3 is TGTGCCTTGTGGGAGATGGTCCAGGAGTTGGGCGAAAAAATCAAGGTATTT. It codes for CALWEMVQELGEKIKVF.

This clone rates as medium-sized (0.01 to 0.1%). The chain recombines TRGV9 with TRGJP. J gave up 11 bases and V 0 bases, and 13 bases lay outside the gene matches. The CDR3 is 18 residues long. From germline, CDR1 is GITISATS and CDR2 ISYDGTV (reference sequence). This CDR3 is CALWEVHGDILGKKIKVF. The CDR3 DNA sequence: TGTGCCTTGTGGGAGGTGCATGGTGATATTCTGGGCAAAAAAATCAAGGTATTT.